These T cell receptor beta chains were read from a single sample in a study of metastatic and nonmetastatic thyroid tumors. TCRdb re-clonotyped the PCR reads through MiXCR. The sample has approximately 35,000 clones, about a third seen once; the top ten hold 22%. The source material was tumor tissue. These TCRs come from a female donor with papillary thyroid cancer or a benign thyroid nodule (not recorded which). Some clones in this sample may be carry-over from other donors' samples. The CDR3 runs from the conserved cysteine through the conserved F or W. Each record gives: J gene, D gene, clone size, V gene, CDR3 protein, CDR3 DNA. D genes are given only for firm matches. Clone sizes are given selectively: once, few, many, or a class where the clone is expanded.

j_call: TRBJ2-7
d_call: TRBD1
clone_size: .
v_call: TRBV20-1
cdr3_aa: CSAFRDRVHEQYF
cdr3_nt: TGCAGTGCCTTCCGGGACAGGGTCCACGAGCAGTACTTC

j_call: TRBJ2-3
d_call: .
clone_size: .
v_call: TRBV11-1
cdr3_aa: CASSLQGRSTDTQYF
cdr3_nt: TGTGCCAGCAGCCTACAGGGTAGGAGCACAGATACGCAGTATTTT

j_call: TRBJ2-3
d_call: .
clone_size: few
v_call: TRBV28
cdr3_aa: CASSSPPELTDTQYF
cdr3_nt: TGTGCCAGCAGTTCCCCCCCAGAACTCACAGATACGCAGTATTTT

j_call: TRBJ2-7
d_call: TRBD2
clone_size: .
v_call: TRBV6-2/TRBV6-3
cdr3_aa: CASSYQGGGSYEQYF
cdr3_nt: TGTGCCAGCAGTTACCAGGGCGGGGGATCCTACGAGCAGTACTTC

j_call: TRBJ2-7
d_call: .
clone_size: .
v_call: TRBV20-1
cdr3_aa: CSAPRPFERASYEQYF
cdr3_nt: TGCAGTGCCCCTCGGCCCTTTGAGCGGGCCTCCTACGAGCAGTACTTC

j_call: TRBJ2-1
d_call: TRBD2
clone_size: .
v_call: TRBV11-2
cdr3_aa: CASSFLAGGYNEQFF
cdr3_nt: TGTGCCAGCAGCTTCCTAGCGGGAGGTTACAATGAGCAGTTCTTC

j_call: TRBJ2-5
d_call: .
clone_size: once
v_call: TRBV20-1
cdr3_aa: CSASDVNQETQYF
cdr3_nt: TGCAGTGCGTCGGACGTAAACCAAGAGACCCAGTACTTC

j_call: TRBJ1-2
d_call: .
clone_size: .
v_call: TRBV2
cdr3_aa: CASVGGGYYGYTF
cdr3_nt: TGTGCCAGCGTGGGTGGGGGTTACTATGGCTACACCTTC

j_call: TRBJ1-1
d_call: TRBD1
clone_size: few
v_call: TRBV6-1
cdr3_aa: CASSRPGQGEAFF
cdr3_nt: TGTGCCAGCAGCCGCCCGGGACAGGGTGAAGCTTTCTTT

j_call: TRBJ2-1
d_call: TRBD2
clone_size: once
v_call: TRBV18
cdr3_aa: CASSPLAGGGEQFF
cdr3_nt: TGTGCCAGCTCACCGCTAGCGGGAGGTGGTGAGCAGTTCTTC

j_call: TRBJ2-3
d_call: TRBD1
clone_size: .
v_call: TRBV6-1
cdr3_aa: CASRAQQGSIDTQYF
cdr3_nt: TGTGCCAGCAGAGCGCAACAGGGGTCTATAGATACGCAGTATTTT

j_call: TRBJ1-2
d_call: .
clone_size: .
v_call: TRBV5-1
cdr3_aa: CASSRDYGYTF
cdr3_nt: TGCGCCAGCTCCAGGGACTATGGCTACACCTTC

j_call: TRBJ2-7
d_call: TRBD2
clone_size: .
v_call: TRBV28
cdr3_aa: CASSRDRDYHYEQYF
cdr3_nt: TGTGCCAGCAGTAGGGATCGGGACTACCACTACGAGCAGTACTTC

j_call: TRBJ2-2
d_call: .
clone_size: few
v_call: TRBV12-3/TRBV12-4
cdr3_aa: CASSLGQTNTGELFF
cdr3_nt: TGTGCCAGCAGTTTGGGGCAGACGAACACCGGGGAGCTGTTTTTT

j_call: TRBJ2-3
d_call: .
clone_size: .
v_call: TRBV11-1
cdr3_aa: CASSTDTYREDTQYF
cdr3_nt: TGTGCCAGCAGCACCGATACCTACAGGGAAGATACGCAGTATTTT

j_call: TRBJ1-2
d_call: .
clone_size: .
v_call: TRBV13
cdr3_aa: CASSLWASRGSYGYTF
cdr3_nt: TGTGCCAGCAGCTTATGGGCTTCTCGCGGCTCCTATGGCTACACCTTC

j_call: TRBJ2-6
d_call: .
clone_size: .
v_call: TRBV30
cdr3_aa: CAWSVLRISGANVLTF
cdr3_nt: TGTGCCTGGAGTGTACTTCGGATCTCTGGGGCCAACGTCCTGACTTTC

j_call: TRBJ2-7
d_call: .
clone_size: once
v_call: TRBV27
cdr3_aa: CASSGGLEQYF
cdr3_nt: TGTGCCAGCAGCGGGGGACTCGAGCAGTACTTC

j_call: TRBJ1-2
d_call: TRBD1
clone_size: few
v_call: TRBV6-1
cdr3_aa: CASRPRQGLNYGYTF
cdr3_nt: TGTGCCAGCAGGCCTCGACAGGGGCTAAACTATGGCTACACCTTC

j_call: TRBJ2-5
d_call: .
clone_size: .
v_call: TRBV6-1
cdr3_aa: CASSTQGGEETQYF
cdr3_nt: TGTGCCAGCAGTACCCAGGGTGGAGAAGAGACCCAGTACTTC

j_call: TRBJ2-3
d_call: TRBD2
clone_size: .
v_call: TRBV6-1
cdr3_aa: CASTETSGPTDTQYF
cdr3_nt: TGTGCCAGCACCGAGACTAGCGGTCCCACAGATACGCAGTATTTT

j_call: TRBJ2-1
d_call: .
clone_size: .
v_call: TRBV11-2
cdr3_aa: CASSLEVNEQFF
cdr3_nt: TGTGCCAGCAGCTTAGAGGTCAATGAGCAGTTCTTC

j_call: TRBJ2-1
d_call: TRBD2
clone_size: .
v_call: TRBV5-1
cdr3_aa: CASSGTSGSNEQFF
cdr3_nt: TGCGCCAGCAGCGGGACTAGCGGGAGTAATGAGCAGTTCTTC

j_call: TRBJ1-3
d_call: TRBD1
clone_size: .
v_call: TRBV5-1
cdr3_aa: CASSFWTGTGAGNTIYF
cdr3_nt: TGCGCCAGCAGCTTCTGGACAGGAACAGGGGCTGGAAACACCATATATTTT

j_call: TRBJ2-1
d_call: .
clone_size: few
v_call: TRBV24-1
cdr3_aa: CATSDWTFNEQFF
cdr3_nt: TGTGCCACCAGTGATTGGACATTCAATGAGCAGTTCTTC

j_call: TRBJ1-3
d_call: .
clone_size: .
v_call: TRBV6-1
cdr3_aa: CASSEARGWGGNTIYF
cdr3_nt: TGTGCCAGCAGTGAAGCCCGGGGATGGGGTGGAAACACCATATATTTT

j_call: TRBJ1-2
d_call: .
clone_size: .
v_call: TRBV9
cdr3_aa: CASMGQECGYTF
cdr3_nt: TGTGCCAGCATGGGGCAGGAGTGTGGCTACACCTTC

j_call: TRBJ1-1
d_call: .
clone_size: .
v_call: TRBV28
cdr3_aa: CASSPRKGVNTEAFF
cdr3_nt: TGTGCCAGCAGTCCTCGGAAAGGGGTGAACACTGAAGCTTTCTTT

j_call: TRBJ1-3
d_call: .
clone_size: .
v_call: TRBV19
cdr3_aa: CATKQGIVSGNTIYF
cdr3_nt: TGTGCCACAAAGCAGGGGATAGTATCTGGAAACACCATATATTTT

j_call: TRBJ2-7
d_call: .
clone_size: .
v_call: TRBV5-1
cdr3_aa: CASSRDSYEQYF
cdr3_nt: TGCGCCAGCAGTCGGGACTCCTACGAGCAGTACTTC

j_call: TRBJ2-2
d_call: TRBD2
clone_size: .
v_call: TRBV4-1
cdr3_aa: CASSHLTGGPTGELFF
cdr3_nt: TGCGCCAGCAGCCATCTCACGGGGGGGCCCACCGGGGAGCTGTTTTTT

j_call: TRBJ2-3
d_call: .
clone_size: few
v_call: TRBV6-1
cdr3_aa: CASSDRDLTDTQYF
cdr3_nt: TGTGCCAGCAGTGACCGGGACCTCACAGATACGCAGTATTTT

j_call: TRBJ1-6
d_call: TRBD1
clone_size: .
v_call: TRBV11-2
cdr3_aa: CASSLGGQTTPLHF
cdr3_nt: TGTGCCAGCAGCTTAGGGGGACAGACAACACCCCTCCACTTT

j_call: TRBJ1-2
d_call: TRBD1
clone_size: few
v_call: TRBV6-1
cdr3_aa: CASSTPGQGGYGYTF
cdr3_nt: TGTGCCAGCAGTACCCCGGGACAGGGCGGCTATGGCTACACCTTC

j_call: TRBJ1-3
d_call: .
clone_size: few
v_call: TRBV7-2
cdr3_aa: CASSLGFRGTPGNTIYF
cdr3_nt: TGTGCCAGCAGCTTAGGCTTCCGGGGGACTCCTGGAAACACCATATATTTT

j_call: TRBJ2-7
d_call: .
clone_size: .
v_call: TRBV5-1
cdr3_aa: CASSLEARSDEQYF
cdr3_nt: TGCGCCAGCAGCTTGGAGGCCAGAAGTGACGAGCAGTACTTC

j_call: TRBJ2-6
d_call: TRBD1
clone_size: few
v_call: TRBV6-2/TRBV6-3
cdr3_aa: CASERDRVAGANVLTF
cdr3_nt: TGTGCCAGCGAACGGGACAGGGTCGCTGGGGCCAACGTCCTGACTTTC

j_call: TRBJ2-2
d_call: .
clone_size: .
v_call: TRBV6-4
cdr3_aa: CASSESGDTGELFF
cdr3_nt: TGTGCCAGCAGTGAGTCGGGAGACACCGGGGAGCTGTTTTTT

j_call: TRBJ1-5
d_call: .
clone_size: .
v_call: TRBV6-5
cdr3_aa: CASSYSGGNQPQHF
cdr3_nt: TGTGCCAGCAGTTACTCGGGGGGCAATCAGCCCCAGCATTTT

j_call: TRBJ1-2
d_call: TRBD1
clone_size: few
v_call: TRBV19
cdr3_aa: CASGPRDSPNYGYTF
cdr3_nt: TGTGCCAGTGGGCCACGGGACAGTCCTAACTATGGCTACACCTTC

j_call: TRBJ1-2
d_call: .
clone_size: .
v_call: TRBV19
cdr3_aa: CASRDWSDRDRSYTF
cdr3_nt: TGTGCCAGTAGAGACTGGTCCGACCGGGATAGGAGCTACACCTTC

j_call: TRBJ1-2
d_call: TRBD1
clone_size: .
v_call: TRBV2
cdr3_aa: CASRPDRAGYTF
cdr3_nt: TGTGCCAGCAGACCCGACAGGGCTGGCTACACCTTC

j_call: TRBJ2-2
d_call: .
clone_size: few
v_call: TRBV7-9
cdr3_aa: CASTTTEGNTGELFF
cdr3_nt: TGTGCCAGCACTACCACCGAAGGAAACACCGGGGAGCTGTTTTTT

j_call: TRBJ2-7
d_call: TRBD1
clone_size: .
v_call: TRBV5-1
cdr3_aa: CASSFDRGLSYEQYF
cdr3_nt: TGCGCCAGCAGTTTTGACAGGGGGCTCTCCTACGAGCAGTACTTC

j_call: TRBJ1-1
d_call: .
clone_size: .
v_call: TRBV28
cdr3_aa: CASSTVGRTEAFF
cdr3_nt: TGTGCCAGCAGTACCGTCGGACGGACTGAAGCTTTCTTT

j_call: TRBJ1-4
d_call: TRBD1
clone_size: .
v_call: TRBV2
cdr3_aa: CASSSGTDNEKLFF
cdr3_nt: TGTGCCAGCAGTTCCGGGACAGATAATGAAAAACTGTTTTTT

j_call: TRBJ2-1
d_call: TRBD1
clone_size: few
v_call: TRBV6-1
cdr3_aa: CAVRRDRADNEQFF
cdr3_nt: TGTGCCGTTCGCCGGGACAGGGCTGACAATGAGCAGTTCTTC

j_call: TRBJ2-3
d_call: .
clone_size: .
v_call: TRBV5-1
cdr3_aa: CASSPADTQYF
cdr3_nt: TGCGCCAGCAGCCCTGCAGATACGCAGTATTTT

j_call: TRBJ2-2
d_call: TRBD2
clone_size: .
v_call: TRBV6-1
cdr3_aa: CASSVAGGPNTGELFF
cdr3_nt: TGTGCCAGCAGCGTAGCGGGAGGGCCCAACACCGGGGAGCTGTTTTTT

j_call: TRBJ2-3
d_call: .
clone_size: .
v_call: TRBV30
cdr3_aa: CAWSFRLGRTDTQYF
cdr3_nt: TGTGCCTGGAGTTTCCGACTGGGGCGCACAGATACGCAGTATTTT

j_call: TRBJ2-2
d_call: .
clone_size: many
v_call: TRBV12-3/TRBV12-4
cdr3_aa: CASSLIYGELFF
cdr3_nt: TGTGCCAGCAGTTTAATCTACGGGGAGCTGTTTTTT

j_call: TRBJ2-7
d_call: TRBD1
clone_size: .
v_call: TRBV6-1
cdr3_aa: CASSEEGAASYEQYF
cdr3_nt: TGTGCCAGCAGTGAAGAGGGGGCCGCCTCCTACGAGCAGTACTTC

j_call: TRBJ2-7
d_call: .
clone_size: .
v_call: TRBV2
cdr3_aa: CASSEAGRGGRGHSYEQYF
cdr3_nt: TGTGCCAGCAGTGAAGCGGGGAGAGGTGGCAGGGGCCACTCCTACGAGCAGTACTTC

j_call: TRBJ1-1
d_call: .
clone_size: many
v_call: TRBV6-6
cdr3_aa: CASSYEGGTEAFF
cdr3_nt: TGTGCCAGCAGTTACGAGGGGGGCACTGAAGCTTTCTTT

j_call: TRBJ2-3
d_call: .
clone_size: .
v_call: TRBV11-2
cdr3_aa: CASSLVGLLDAARDTQYF
cdr3_nt: TGTGCCAGCAGCTTAGTAGGCCTCTTGGACGCCGCTCGGGATACGCAGTATTTT

j_call: TRBJ2-5
d_call: .
clone_size: .
v_call: TRBV6-2/TRBV6-3
cdr3_aa: CASSSQAQETQYF
cdr3_nt: TGTGCCAGCAGTTCTCAGGCCCAAGAGACCCAGTACTTC